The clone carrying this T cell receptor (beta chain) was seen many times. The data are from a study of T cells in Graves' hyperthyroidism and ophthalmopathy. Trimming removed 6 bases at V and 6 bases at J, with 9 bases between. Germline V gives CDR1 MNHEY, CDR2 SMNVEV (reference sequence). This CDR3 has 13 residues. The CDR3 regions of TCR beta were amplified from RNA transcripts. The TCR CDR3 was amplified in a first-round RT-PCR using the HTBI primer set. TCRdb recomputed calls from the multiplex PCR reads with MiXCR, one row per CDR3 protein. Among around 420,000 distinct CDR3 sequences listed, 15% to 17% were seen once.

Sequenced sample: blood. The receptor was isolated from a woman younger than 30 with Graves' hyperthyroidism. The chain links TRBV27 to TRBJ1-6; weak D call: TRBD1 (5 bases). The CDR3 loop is CASRGTANSPLHF. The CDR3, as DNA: TGTGCCAGCAGAGGGACGGCTAATTCACCCCTCCACTTT.